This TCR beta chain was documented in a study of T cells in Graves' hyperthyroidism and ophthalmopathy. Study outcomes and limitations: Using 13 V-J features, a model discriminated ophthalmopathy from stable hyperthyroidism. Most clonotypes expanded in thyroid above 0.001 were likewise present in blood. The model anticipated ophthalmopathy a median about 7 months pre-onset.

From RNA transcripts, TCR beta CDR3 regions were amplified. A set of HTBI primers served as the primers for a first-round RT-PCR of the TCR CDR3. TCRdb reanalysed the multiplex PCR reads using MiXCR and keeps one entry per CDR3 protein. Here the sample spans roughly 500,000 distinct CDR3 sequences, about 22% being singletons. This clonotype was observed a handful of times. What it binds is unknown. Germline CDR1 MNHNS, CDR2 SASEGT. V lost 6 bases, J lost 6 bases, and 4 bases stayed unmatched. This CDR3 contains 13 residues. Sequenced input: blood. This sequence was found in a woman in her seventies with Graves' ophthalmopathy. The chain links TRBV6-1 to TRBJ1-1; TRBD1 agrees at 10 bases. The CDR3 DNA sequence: TGTGCCAGCAGCCGTGACAGGGGGCCTGAAGCTTTCTTT. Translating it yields CASSRDRGPEAFF.